In this sample, the clone carrying this T cell receptor beta chain turned up once. The data were taken from a study of blood T cell repertoires in COVID-19. TCRdb's table, derived via immunoSEQ multiplex PCR, lists solely in-frame clones and lacks some. Of roughly 290,000 clones listed, under 90% are singletons. Germline-derived CDR1 and CDR2 are MGHRA and YSYEKL. V lost 5 bases and J 2 bases, leaving 16 bases between the germline ends. This CDR3 has 15 amino acids. The TCR was taken from a woman aged 40 to 49 who had recovered from COVID-19. The sequenced sample was PBMCs or T cells enriched from blood (not recorded which). The J gene is TRBJ2-7, the V gene TRBV4-1; tentatively, D is TRBD2 (6 bases). The CDR3 region has the DNA TGCGCCAGCAGCGAGGGGCTAGCGAGGACCTACGAGCAGTACTTC. Its protein is CASSEGLARTYEQYF.